This paragraph reports one T cell receptor beta chain. This entry belongs to a study of blood T cell repertoires in COVID-19. Across the study: Spain, Italy and the United States supplied samples that represented acute and convalescent COVID-19. T cells, B-cell-depleted T cells, or PBMCs supplied cDNA or gDNA.

Profiling relied on immunoSEQ multiplex PCR, and the TCRdb table lists in-frame clones only, not all of them. This table holds 200,000 to 250,000 clones, around three quarters found once. The CDR3 length is 15 residues. Looked up from germline, CDR1 is SGHTS and CDR2 is YDEGEE. J was trimmed by 4 bases and V by 0 bases; bases with no gene match: 1. The chain links TRBV5-8 to TRBJ2-2; 9 positions match TRBD1. Material: peripheral blood. The receptor comes from a woman in her seventies with acute or convalescent COVID-19. The CDR3 nucleotides read TGTGCCAGCAGCTTGGACAGGGGGCCCACCGGGGAGCTGTTTTTT. Protein product: CASSLDRGPTGELFF.